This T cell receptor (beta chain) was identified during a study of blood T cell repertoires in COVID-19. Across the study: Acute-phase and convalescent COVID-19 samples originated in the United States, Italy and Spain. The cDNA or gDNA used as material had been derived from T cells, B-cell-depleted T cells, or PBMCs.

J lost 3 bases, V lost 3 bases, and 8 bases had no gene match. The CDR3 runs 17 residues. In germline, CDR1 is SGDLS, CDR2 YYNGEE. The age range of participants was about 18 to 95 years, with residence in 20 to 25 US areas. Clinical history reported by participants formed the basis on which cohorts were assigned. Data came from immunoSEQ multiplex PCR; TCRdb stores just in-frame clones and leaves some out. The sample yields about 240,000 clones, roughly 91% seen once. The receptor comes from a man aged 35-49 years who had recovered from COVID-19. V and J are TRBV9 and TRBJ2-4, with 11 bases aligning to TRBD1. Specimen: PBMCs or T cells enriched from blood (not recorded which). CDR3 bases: TGTGCCAGCAGCGGCACGGGACAGGGGGTTGTCAAAAACATTCAGTACTTC. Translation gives CASSGTGQGVVKNIQYF.